In this sample, the clone carrying this T cell receptor (beta chain) turned up many times. The antigen remains unidentified. From the reads, TCRdb called clonotypes with MiXCR, one entry per CDR3 protein. The repertoire includes around 300,000 distinct CDR3 sequences, less than 25% of them detected once, and roughly a fifth sits in the top ten. The entry originates in a study of T cell repertoires in cytomegalovirus infection. Background on the study: Evidence of both CMV infection and a matching HLA type came from public TCR beta signatures.

Study-level findings and limits: HLA-C-restricted, CMV-specific TCR beta clonotypes were dominant ex vivo.

Trimming took off 5 bases at V and 2 bases at J, with 12 bases between the two ends. The CDR3 is 14 residues long. The source was cultured PBMCs, collected from culture after CMV antigen stimulation. V usage is TRBV12-3 or TRBV12-4 and J usage is TRBJ1-2; TRBD1 is a possible D gene (5 bases). The origin of this receptor is a human donor in good health (CMV status not recorded). Some clones in this sample may be carry-over from other donors' samples. CDR3 residues: CASSLSQANYGYTF. DNA for the CDR3: TGTGCCAGCAGTCTATCACAGGCCAACTATGGCTACACCTTC.